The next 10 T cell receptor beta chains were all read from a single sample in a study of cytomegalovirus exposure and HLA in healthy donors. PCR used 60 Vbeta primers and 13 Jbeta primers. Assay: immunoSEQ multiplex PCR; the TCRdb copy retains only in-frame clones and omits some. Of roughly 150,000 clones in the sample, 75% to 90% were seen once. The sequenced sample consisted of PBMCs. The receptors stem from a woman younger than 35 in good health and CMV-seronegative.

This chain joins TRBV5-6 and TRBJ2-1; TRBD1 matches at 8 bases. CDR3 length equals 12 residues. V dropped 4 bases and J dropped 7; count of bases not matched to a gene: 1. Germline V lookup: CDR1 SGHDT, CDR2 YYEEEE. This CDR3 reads CASSGDRNEQFF. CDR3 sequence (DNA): TGTGCCAGCAGCGGGGACAGGAATGAGCAGTTCTTC.

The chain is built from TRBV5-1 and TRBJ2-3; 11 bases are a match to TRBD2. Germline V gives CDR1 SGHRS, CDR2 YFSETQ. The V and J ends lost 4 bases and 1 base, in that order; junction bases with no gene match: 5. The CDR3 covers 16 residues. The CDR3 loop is CASSPGTSGRTDTQYF. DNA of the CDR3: TGCGCCAGCAGCCCGGGGACTAGCGGACGCACAGATACGCAGTATTTT.

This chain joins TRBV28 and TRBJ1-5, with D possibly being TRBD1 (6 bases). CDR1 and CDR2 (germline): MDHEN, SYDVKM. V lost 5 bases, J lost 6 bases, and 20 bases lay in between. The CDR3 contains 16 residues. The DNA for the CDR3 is TGTGCCAGCAGTCCGGGAGGGGGGGCGATCGGTCAGCCCCAGCATTTT. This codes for CASSPGGGAIGQPQHF.

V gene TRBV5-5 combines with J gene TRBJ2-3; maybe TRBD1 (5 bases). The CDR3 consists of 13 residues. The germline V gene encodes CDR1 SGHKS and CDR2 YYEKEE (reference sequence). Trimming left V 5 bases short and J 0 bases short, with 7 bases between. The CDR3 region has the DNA TGTGCCAGCAGTCCAGGGAGCACAGATACGCAGTATTTT. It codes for CASSPGSTDTQYF.

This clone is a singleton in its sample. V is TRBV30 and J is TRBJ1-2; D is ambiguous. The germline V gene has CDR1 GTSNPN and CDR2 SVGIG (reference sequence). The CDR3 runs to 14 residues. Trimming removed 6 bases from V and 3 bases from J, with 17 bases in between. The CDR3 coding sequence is TGTGCCTGCCCCCCGCCGGGGTATTACTATGGCTACACCTTC. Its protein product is CACPPPGYYYGYTF.

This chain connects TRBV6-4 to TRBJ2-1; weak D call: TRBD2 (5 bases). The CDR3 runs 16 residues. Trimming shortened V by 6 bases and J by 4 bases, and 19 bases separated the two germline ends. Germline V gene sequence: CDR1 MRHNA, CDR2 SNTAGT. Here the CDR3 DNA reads TGTGCCAGCAGAAGCCCACTAGTAGCCCGGTACAATGAGCAGTTCTTC. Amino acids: CASRSPLVARYNEQFF.

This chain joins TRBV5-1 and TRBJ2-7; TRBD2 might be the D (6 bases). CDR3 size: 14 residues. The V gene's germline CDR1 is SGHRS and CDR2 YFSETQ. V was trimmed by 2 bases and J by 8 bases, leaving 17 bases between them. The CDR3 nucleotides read TGCGCCAGCAGCTTTGGCGGGGTAGCCGACCAGCAGTACTTC. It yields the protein CASSFGGVADQQYF.

The CDR3 region has the DNA TGTGCCAGCAGCTGGGAAAAGGGGGCGCTGGCCACTGAAGCTTTCTTT. It codes for CASSWEKGALATEAFF. This chain joins TRBV5-6 and TRBJ1-1, with 7 nucleotides matching TRBD1. Per germline, CDR1 SGHDT and CDR2 YYEEEE. The CDR3 has 16 residues. Losses at the gene ends were 3 bases for V and 4 bases for J; bases not matched to a gene: 12.

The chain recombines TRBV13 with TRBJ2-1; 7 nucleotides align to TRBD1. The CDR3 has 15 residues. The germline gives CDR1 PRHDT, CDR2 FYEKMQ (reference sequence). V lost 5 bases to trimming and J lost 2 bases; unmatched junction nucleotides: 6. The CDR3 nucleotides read TGTGCCAGCAGCGGACAGGAGGCTACCTACAATGAGCAGTTCTTC. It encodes CASSGQEATYNEQFF.

CDR3 protein: CASSRFGTENTEAFF. DNA of the CDR3: TGTGCCAGCTCACGCTTTGGGACAGAGAACACTGAAGCTTTCTTT. The chain is built from TRBV18 and TRBJ1-1; the match to TRBD1 covers 7 bases. The CDR3 consists of 15 residues. CDR1 is KGHSH, CDR2 LQKENI, per germline. Trimming took 4 bases from V and 1 from J; bases not matched to a gene: 6.